This T cell receptor (beta chain) was recorded in a study of blood T cell repertoires in COVID-19. Background on the study: PBMCs, B-cell-depleted T cells, or T cells were the source of the cDNA or gDNA that made up the material.

The assay was immunoSEQ multiplex PCR, and TCRdb's table has in-frame clones only and misses some. The table includes over 150,000 clones, 84% detected once. This clonotype originated in a man aged 18 to 30 with active or convalescent COVID-19. What was sequenced was peripheral blood.

The CDR3: CASSQEANTEAFF. As DNA, the CDR3 is TGTGCCAGCAGCCAAGAGGCTAACACTGAAGCTTTCTTT. The V and J genes are TRBV14 and TRBJ1-1; D unclear. The CDR3 is made up of 13 amino acids. Per germline, CDR1 SGHDN and CDR2 FVKESK. Trimming cost V 0 bases and J 2 bases, with 4 bases left between them.